The T cell receptor beta chain under discussion was sequenced for a study of CD8+ T cells in alopecia areata (dated by TCRdb to the late 2010s). Study-level background: Treated patients were enrolled in an open-label pilot trial of oral tofacitinib at 5 to 10 mg twice daily for moderate-to-severe alopecia areata. Patients stayed on tofacitinib for 6 to 18 months and then had 6 months of follow-up off drug so that delayed response and recurrence could be assessed. For the treated patients, the SALT score, which quantifies what percentage of scalp surface area is affected, served as the measure of disease severity. The study used high-throughput TCRbeta sequencing to examine T cell clonal expansion in alopecia areata, in both the C3H/HeJ mouse model and human patients. Human TCRbeta sequencing covered scalp tissue and sorted CD4+ and CD8+ peripheral blood T cells from patchy and totalis/universalis alopecia areata patients and healthy controls. Patients on tofacitinib were biopsied at baseline and after 4 and 24 weeks of treatment, and several of the patients also had a later scalp biopsy. Clonality in the scalp was compared among normal scalp (n=4), patchy alopecia areata scalp (n=8), and alopecia totalis/universalis scalp (n=8). RNA was obtained with the PAXgene miRNA kit for fixed scalp, the miRNeasy kit for PBMCs, and the RNeasy kit for mouse skin. immunoSEQ multiplex PCR using 35 Vbeta forward primers and 13 Jbeta reverse primers was used to amplify TCRbeta CDR3 regions. What the work shows at the level of the full study, not this receptor alone: Unlike mouse skin, where gammadelta T cells dominate, normal human skin contains resident alphabeta T cells that get sequenced too, which complicates analysis of the scalp TCR repertoire. With tofacitinib, both scalp clonality and the number of expanded CD8+ clones among the top 100 scalp clones went down significantly. Compared with normal scalp, lesional scalp, particularly in alopecia totalis/universalis, had higher clonality and more expanded CD8+ clones, which suggests antigenic drive. During tofacitinib treatment, many expanded lesional clones remained in scalp and blood, and this persistence may partly explain relapse after treatment is stopped. The treated cohort was small, with a single nonresponder, so links between baseline CD8+ expansion and response need larger studies. Shared TCR sequences between patients were less evident than in mice, which may be partly attributable to HLA diversity in the patient population.

Concerning this clone itself: Its target antigen remains unknown. No base quality information exists; no much larger clone differs at one position.

Libraries came from the immunoSEQ multiplex PCR assay. RNA was extracted from all samples and reverse transcribed into cDNA, which served as template for TCR sequencing. SuperScript III was used to make first-strand cDNA, primed with a 2:1 mix of oligo-dT and random hexamers. A synthetic immune receptor repertoire was used to measure amplification bias, and any remaining bias was corrected computationally. The authors' analysis ran thus. Raw reads were preprocessed to remove errors, and CDR3 was defined according to IMGT conventions as the region from the conserved cysteine to phenylalanine. Clonality was computed as 1 minus the Shannon entropy, with the entropy normalized by log2 of the number of productive unique TCRs. CD4 or CD8 identity of scalp clones was inferred by cross-referencing scalp TCRbeta sequences with sorted blood CD4 and CD8 repertoires. TCRdb provides this immuneACCESS table in a form limited to in-frame rearrangements. Some clones are lacking; in checked studies, under half of them reflect an unresolved V gene, and why the rest are absent is not known. V and J calls and clone size come straight from that table; D and trimming were deduced from the DNA. This sample gives about 130,000 clones in total; roughly 50% of them show up just once. Of the sample, approximately 15% falls within the top ten clones.

CDR1 and CDR2 (LNHDA, SQIVND) derive from the germline V gene (reference sequence). From the cysteine up to the phenylalanine, the CDR3 has a length of 13 residues. CDR3 DNA only is kept here, 39 bases in frame from base 1. V lost 1 base and J lost 5 bases; the stretch between them is 8 bases long. The sample's time point, from its label and the paper: around 28 days on oral tofacitinib. The treatment or condition label, as the study defines it: oral pan-JAK inhibitor, 5-10 mg twice daily. Lesional scalp punch biopsies and peripheral blood were collected from alopecia areata patients. PBMCs were isolated by density centrifugation and stained for CD3, CD4 and CD8, and CD4+ and CD8+ T cells were sorted on a FACSAria.

The chain joins TRBV19 to TRBJ2-5; no confident D gene assignment can be made. The TCR comes from a human donor with alopecia areata. The material sequenced was CD8+ T cells sorted from blood, taken at week 4, from a patient treated with tofacitinib. CDR3 protein: CASSIGAPETQYF. Read as DNA, the sequence is TGTGCCAGTAGTATAGGGGCGCCGGAGACCCAGTACTTC.